The clone carrying this T cell receptor (beta chain) was seen only a few times. The antigen remains unidentified. TCRdb re-analysed the 5' RACE reads in MiXCR, keeping a single row per CDR3 protein. The sample lists 1.5 million to 2 million distinct CDR3 sequences; about 30% were seen once. V was trimmed by 0 bases and J by 6 bases, leaving 17 bases between them. Germline CDR1 reads SGHKS; CDR2 reads YYEKEE (reference sequence). This CDR3 spans 16 amino acids. These data originate in a study of identical twins. The study, taken as a whole, reports: Beta clonotypes that were abundant in cord blood contained fewer insertions, a pattern absent from memory repertoires.

The TCR originated in a newborn girl in good health. Sequenced sample: cord blood. V usage is TRBV5-5 and J usage is TRBJ2-3; D ambiguous. CDR3 coding DNA: TGTGCCAGCAGCTTGGGACTGCGTGGGGAATGGGATACGCAGTATTTT. It codes for CASSLGLRGEWDTQYF.